The 24 T cell receptor beta chains listed next were all sequenced from one sample in a study of T-cell memory formation after mild COVID-19. TCRdb reprocessed the 5' RACE reads with MiXCR, giving one entry per CDR3 protein. The sample gives hundreds of thousands of distinct CDR3 sequences, roughly 18% of which show up once; around 12% is in the top ten. Sample: PBMCs or a T cell subset sorted from them (not recorded which). The receptor source for this set is an adult woman who had mild COVID-19 (a few samples of this study predate the infection). Cell type and time point are not known.

This clonotype was counted between two and nine times. V and J are TRBV7-3 and TRBJ2-2; no definite D call. The V gene lost 3 bases and the J gene lost 8 bases, with 7 bases spanning the gap. Per germline, CDR1 SGHTA and CDR2 FQGTGA. The CDR3 runs to 12 residues. The CDR3 sequence: CASSFMAGELFF. In DNA form, the CDR3 reads TGTGCCAGCAGCTTTATGGCTGGGGAGCTGTTTTTT.

The chain links TRBV10-2 to TRBJ2-3; 10 bases are shared with TRBD1. The CDR3 is made up of 13 amino acids. Germline V gene data show CDR1 as WSHSY and CDR2 as SAAADI. The J segment lost 4 bases and the V segment lost 8 bases, leaving 3 bases of the junction unmatched. The CDR3 protein is CASGTGVSDTQYF. CDR3 DNA sequence: TGCGCCAGCGGGACAGGGGTTTCAGATACGCAGTATTTT.

The gene calls are TRBV29-1 and TRBJ2-5; no firm D call. Per the germline V gene, CDR1 is SQVTM and CDR2 is ANQGSEA. Between the trimmed V and J ends, which lost 5 bases and 0 bases, there was a span of 10 bases. The CDR3 has 13 residues. CDR3 coding DNA: TGCAGCGTTCCTGGCCCAGACCAAGAGACCCAGTACTTC. Protein: CSVPGPDQETQYF.

The chain employs TRBV24-1 and TRBJ2-6; D gene unclear. Germline V lookup: CDR1 KGHDR, CDR2 SFDVKD. V was cut by 0 bases and J by 2 bases, with 1 base left in between. The CDR3 loop spans 14 amino acids. CDR3 residues: CATSDLTGANVLTF. The CDR3 nucleotides are TGTGCCACCAGTGATTTGACTGGGGCCAACGTCCTGACTTTC.

V is TRBV12-3 or TRBV12-4 and J is TRBJ1-3, with D possibly TRBD1 on 5 matching bases. V lost 6 bases and J 0 bases, leaving 9 bases between the germline ends. This CDR3 is built from 14 residues. CDR3 sequence reads: CASSRTLSGNTIYF. Here the CDR3 DNA reads TGTGCCAGCAGCCGGACACTCTCTGGAAACACCATATATTTT.

The rearrangement links TRBV12-3 or TRBV12-4 to TRBJ1-5, with TRBD1 matching 9 bases. J was trimmed by 3 bases and V by 5 bases; bases with no gene match: 8. This CDR3 is built from 16 residues. CDR3 amino acids: CASSLRTGVHNQPQHF. In DNA, the CDR3 is TGTGCCAGCAGTCTCAGGACAGGGGTCCACAATCAGCCCCAGCATTTT.

CDR3 nucleotide sequence: TGTGCCAGCAGTTTATTTGGCGGGACCTCCTACGAGCAGTACTTC. Protein: CASSLFGGTSYEQYF. This chain connects TRBV12-3 or TRBV12-4 to TRBJ2-7, with D perhaps TRBD2 (6 bases). The CDR3 loop spans 15 amino acids. Trimming took 2 bases from V and 0 from J, leaving 11 bases between them.

This chain links TRBV29-1 with TRBJ2-3, with D possibly being TRBD1 or TRBD2 (5 bases each). The CDR3 consists of 16 residues. V lost 4 bases and J 6 bases, leaving 23 bases between the germline ends. Germline lookup yields CDR1 SQVTM and CDR2 ANQGSEA. CDR3 coding DNA: TGCAGCGTTGGGTCCTTGGGGGTTTCTGTTCTGGATACGCAGTATTTT. Translating gives CSVGSLGVSVLDTQYF.

This clonotype was seen only a few times. The chain has TRBV24-1 and TRBJ2-5; 9 bases are a match to TRBD2. Germline V gene data show CDR1 as KGHDR and CDR2 as SFDVKD. V dropped 5 bases and J dropped 7; count of bases not matched to a gene: 10. The CDR3 has 15 residues. In nucleotides, the CDR3 is TGTGCCACCAGTGGTTCTAGCGGGACCCCCCCGACCCAGTACTTC. This sequence encodes CATSGSSGTPPTQYF.

The J gene is TRBJ1-1, the V gene TRBV7-8; D unresolved. The CDR3 covers 17 residues. Germline CDR1 SGHVS, CDR2 FQNEAQ. Trimming shortened V by 2 bases and J by 3 bases, and 19 bases separated the two germline ends. The CDR3 DNA sequence: TGTGCCAGCAGCTTAAGGGTGGGTGTATCATTGCACACTGAAGCTTTCTTT. It specifies CASSLRVGVSLHTEAFF.

The rearrangement joins TRBV9 to TRBJ2-1; no clear D. The CDR3 runs 17 residues. Trimming cost V 0 bases and J 0 bases, with 13 bases left between them. CDR1 is SGDLS, CDR2 YYNGEE, per germline. The CDR3 coding sequence is TGTGCCAGCAGCGTAGCCGGTGTGGGCCTCTCCTACAATGAGCAGTTCTTC. This gives the protein CASSVAGVGLSYNEQFF.

This sequence joins TRBV5-5 and TRBJ2-3, with TRBD2 as a possible D gene (6 bases). The CDR3 covers 14 residues. Germline V lookup: CDR1 SGHKS, CDR2 YYEKEE (reference sequence). V was shortened by 4 bases and J by 5 bases, with 14 bases between the two germline ends. The CDR3 sequence: CASSRSGSGDTQYF. CDR3 DNA sequence: TGTGCCAGCAGCCGTAGCGGAAGTGGAGATACGCAGTATTTT.

The J gene is TRBJ2-2, the V gene TRBV7-2; D gene unclear. The CDR3 covers 14 residues. Per germline, CDR1 SGHTA and CDR2 FQGNSA. The V gene lost 3 bases and the J gene lost 2 bases, with 7 bases spanning the gap. The CDR3 reads CASSLYINTGELFF. For the CDR3, the DNA is TGTGCCAGCAGCTTGTACATTAACACCGGGGAGCTGTTTTTT.

The chain links TRBV6-5 to TRBJ2-1, with D possibly matching TRBD2 (7 bases). CDR3 length: 14 residues. CDR1 and CDR2 (germline): MNHEY, SVGAGI. Trimming pared 2 bases from V and 8 bases from J, leaving 13 bases between. CDR3 loop: CASSYGRGVDEQFF. DNA of the CDR3: TGTGCCAGCAGTTACGGGAGGGGGGTAGATGAGCAGTTCTTC.

The chain links TRBV5-1 to TRBJ2-6; no definite D call. Germline assignment: CDR1 SGHRS and CDR2 YFSETQ. Trimming shortened V by 4 bases and J by 4 bases, and 6 bases separated the two germline ends. This CDR3 has 13 residues. The CDR3 spells CASSPQGANVLTF. CDR3 DNA: TGCGCCAGCAGCCCGCAGGGGGCCAACGTCCTGACTTTC.

Only a few counts were recorded for this clonotype. V gene TRBV5-1 combines with J gene TRBJ2-7, with 8 nucleotides matching TRBD2. Unmatched junction bases numbered 5, after V lost 4 bases and J lost 2 bases. Germline lookup yields CDR1 SGHRS and CDR2 YFSETQ. The CDR3 contains 14 residues. CDR3: CASSPQREPYEQYF. DNA for the CDR3: TGCGCCAGCAGCCCCCAGCGGGAGCCCTACGAGCAGTACTTC.

This clonotype was observed a few times. V usage is TRBV30 and J usage is TRBJ2-7, with D possibly being TRBD1 (5 bases). V was trimmed by 2 bases and J by 2 bases, leaving 10 bases between them. Germline V gene data show CDR1 as GTSNPN and CDR2 as SVGIG (reference sequence). This CDR3 has 13 residues. The CDR3: CAWSQQVTYEQYF. DNA of the CDR3: TGTGCCTGGAGTCAACAGGTAACCTACGAGCAGTACTTC.

The chain joins TRBV12-3 or TRBV12-4 to TRBJ2-3; D is uncertain. The germline V and J ends were trimmed by 8 bases and 2 bases, with 17 bases remaining between them. The CDR3 loop spans 15 amino acids. CDR3 coding DNA: TGTGCCAGCGCCCCGACCCCCACACCCACAGATACGCAGTATTTT. Its protein is CASAPTPTPTDTQYF.

The table lists this clonotype with a few counts. The chain carries TRBV5-4 and TRBJ1-1; D is possibly TRBD1 (6 bases). In germline, CDR1 is SGHNT, CDR2 YYREEE (reference sequence). The CDR3 runs 11 residues. Between the trimmed V and J ends, which lost 4 bases and 8 bases, there was a span of 9 bases. In DNA, the CDR3 is TGTGCCAGCAGCGGGGGGGGCGAAGCTTTCTTT. This codes for CASSGGGEAFF.

This clonotype has a count of ten or more. The CDR3 DNA reads as TGCGCCAGCCGGAATGGGTTGGGTAGCCTACCAATCGGCTCCTACAATGAGCAGTTCTTC. Its protein product is CASRNGLGSLPIGSYNEQFF. J is TRBJ2-1 and V is TRBV5-1; D remains unclear. The germline CDR1 and CDR2 sequences are SGHRS and YFSETQ. Between the trimmed V and J ends, which lost 7 bases and 0 bases, there was a span of 29 bases. This CDR3 region has 20 residues.

This chain uses TRBV6-1 with TRBJ2-2, with D possibly matching TRBD2 (7 bases). Germline CDR1 reads MNHNS; CDR2 reads SASEGT. The CDR3 runs 16 residues. The V end was cut by 5 bases, the J end by 7 bases, with 20 bases between. The CDR3 here is CASSPFSGGADGELFF. The CDR3 region has the DNA TGTGCCAGCAGTCCCTTTTCGGGGGGCGCGGACGGGGAGCTGTTTTTT.

This clonotype was counted many times. The junction departs from the called germline gene at one end, perhaps through a read error. V usage is TRBV15 and J usage is TRBJ2-7; perhaps TRBD2 as D (6 bases). The CDR3 extends over 14 amino acids. In germline, CDR1 is LNHNV, CDR2 YYDKDF (reference sequence). The CDR3 protein is CATSSGLPSHEQYF. The CDR3 DNA reads TGTGCCACCAGCTCGGGACTGCCCTCCCACGAGCAGTACTTC.

This clonotype was detected a few times. The V call is TRBV7-6, the J call TRBJ2-6, with D possibly TRBD2 on 6 matching bases. Trimming stripped 4 bases from V and 2 bases from J, with 15 bases between. Germline V lookup: CDR1 SGHVS, CDR2 FNYEAQ. This CDR3 is built from 17 residues. CDR3 DNA: TGTGCCAGCAGCTGGGACGTCGGGGGAGCTGGGGCCAACGTCCTGACTTTC. Translated: CASSWDVGGAGANVLTF.

This clonotype occurred many times. The V and J genes are TRBV20-1 and TRBJ2-1; TRBD2 matches at 9 bases. Germline loops: CDR1 DFQATT, CDR2 SNEGSKA (reference sequence). Trimming took 0 bases from V and 8 from J; bases not matched to a gene: 8. CDR3 length: 15 amino acids. In nucleotides, the CDR3 is TGCAGTGCTAGAGATCAGGGACTAGCCTTCGATGAGCAGTTCTTC. It specifies CSARDQGLAFDEQFF.